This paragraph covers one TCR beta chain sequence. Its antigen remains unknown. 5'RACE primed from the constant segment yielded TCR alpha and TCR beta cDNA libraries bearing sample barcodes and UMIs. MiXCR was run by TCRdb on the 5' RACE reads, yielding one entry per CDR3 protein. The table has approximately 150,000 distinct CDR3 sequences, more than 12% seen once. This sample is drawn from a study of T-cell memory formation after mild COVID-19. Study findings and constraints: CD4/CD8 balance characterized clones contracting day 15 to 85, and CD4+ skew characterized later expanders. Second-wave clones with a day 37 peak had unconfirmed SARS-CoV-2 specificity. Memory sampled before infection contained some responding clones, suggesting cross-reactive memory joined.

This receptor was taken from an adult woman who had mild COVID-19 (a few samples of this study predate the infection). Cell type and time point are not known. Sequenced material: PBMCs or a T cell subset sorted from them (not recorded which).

This CDR3 reads CATTRVNTGELFF. As DNA, the CDR3 is TGTGCCACCACAAGGGTAAACACCGGGGAGCTGTTTTTT. V and J are TRBV6-2 or TRBV6-3 and TRBJ2-2; D is ambiguous. Germline V gene lookup returns CDR1 MNHEY and CDR2 SVGEGT. The CDR3 length is 13 residues. The ends were cut back, 10 bases at V and 2 bases at J, with 11 bases in the middle.